These 3 T cell receptor beta chains were sequenced from one sample in a study of cytomegalovirus exposure and HLA in healthy donors (dated by TCRdb to 2015 to 2018). The receptor library was made with the immunoSEQ multiplex PCR assay. For the multiplex PCR, a mixture combining 60 forward primers for TCR Vbeta segments and 13 reverse primers for TCR Jbeta segments was used. TCRdb mirrors the immuneACCESS table, restricted to in-frame sequences. Some clones are absent from its copies; in checked studies, under half trace to an unresolved V gene, and the reason for the others is unknown. For this sample there are about 120,000 clones; less than 10% appear just once. Around 5.8% of the sample lies in the top ten. Sequenced: PBMCs. All receptors come from a woman in her thirties or forties in good health and CMV-seropositive.

The V and J genes are TRBV29-1 and TRBJ2-2; possible D gene TRBD1, 6 bases. V lost 3 bases, J lost 3 bases, and 8 bases lay in between. Looked up from germline, CDR1 is SQVTM and CDR2 is ANQGSEA. The length of the CDR3 is 13 residues. This chain's CDR3 is CSVDQGYTGELFF. The DNA for the CDR3 is TGCAGCGTTGATCAGGGGTACACCGGGGAGCTGTTTTTT.

This clone was found a few times. The CDR3 region is CASSANIQGSNEKLFF. CDR3 nucleotides: TGTGCCAGCAGCGCCAACATCCAGGGATCTAATGAAAAACTGTTTTTT. The rearrangement links TRBV7-6 to TRBJ1-4; the D gene is possibly TRBD1 (5 bases). The V end was cut by 5 bases, the J end by 3 bases, with 16 bases between. Germline CDR1 reads SGHVS; CDR2 reads FNYEAQ. The CDR3 extends over 16 amino acids. The whole variable domain, filled in from reference TRBV7-6 and TRBJ1-4, reads GAGVSQSPRYKVTKRGQDVALRCDPISGHVSLYWYRQALGQGPEFLTYFNYEAQQDKSGLPNDRFSAERPEGSISTLTIQRTEQRDSAMYRCASSANIQGSNEKLFFGSGTQLSVL.

The chain uses TRBV15 and TRBJ1-1; a weak D match, TRBD1 (6 bases). The germline V and J ends were trimmed by 0 bases and 5 bases, with 19 bases remaining between them. CDR1 LNHNV and CDR2 YYDKDF come from the germline V gene (reference sequence). This CDR3 is built from 17 residues. The DNA for the CDR3 is TGTGCCACCAGCAGAGAATATAAGGGGGGGCGGAGAACTGAAGCTTTCTTT. Protein product: CATSREYKGGRRTEAFF.